These 9 T cell receptor beta chains came from one sample sequenced in a study of T-cell reconstitution after alpha-beta-depleted transplantation in children. During its preparation, the TCRbeta library received unique molecular identifiers. TCRdb ran MiXCR on the PCR reads and lists one entry per CDR3 protein. This sample has more than 60,000 distinct CDR3 sequences, with just under 7.5% found just once. Sequencing used PBMCs from the stem cell graft donor, obtained from the stem cell graft. All receptors derive from a human donor who donated a stem cell graft to a child with acute lymphoblastic leukemia.

This chain connects TRBV20-1 to TRBJ2-7; 9 nucleotides line up with TRBD2. The CDR3 has 14 residues. Germline V lookup: CDR1 DFQATT, CDR2 SNEGSKA (reference sequence). The V segment lost 5 bases and the J segment 7 bases; nucleotides outside the gene matches: 12. CDR3 DNA sequence: TGCAGTGCTCGATGGGCGGGAGGGCCAGAAGAGCAGTACTTC. This sequence encodes CSARWAGGPEEQYF.

The table lists this clonotype with many counts. The chain couples TRBV28 to TRBJ2-7; 7 nucleotides match TRBD2. The CDR3 has 15 residues. V dropped 6 bases and J dropped 2; count of bases not matched to a gene: 10. In germline, CDR1 is MDHEN, CDR2 SYDVKM. The CDR3 nucleotides are TGTGCCAGCAGGGGAGGGACCCAGGCCCCCTACGAGCAGTACTTC. This encodes CASRGGTQAPYEQYF. Using reference TRBV28 and TRBJ2-7 for the parts outside the CDR3, the full variable domain is DVKVTQSSRYLVKRTGEKVFLECVQDMDHENMFWYRQDPGLGLRLIYFSYDVKMKEKGDIPEGYSVSREKKERFSLILESASTNQTSMYLCASRGGTQAPYEQYFGPGTRLTVT.

This clonotype was counted ten times or more. The chain is built from TRBV18 and TRBJ1-4; D is unclear. The CDR3 covers 14 residues. With 3 bases removed from V and 2 bases from J, the gap between germline ends came to 7 bases. The germline gives CDR1 KGHSH, CDR2 LQKENI. CDR3 residues: CASSPFGTNEKLFF. The CDR3, as DNA: TGTGCCAGCTCACCGTTCGGGACTAATGAAAAACTGTTTTTT. The whole variable domain, filled in from reference TRBV18 and TRBJ1-4, reads NAGVMQNPRHLVRRRGQEARLRCSPMKGHSHVYWYRQLPEEGLKFMVYLQKENIIDESGMPKERFSAEFPKEGPSILRIQQVVRGDSAAYFCASSPFGTNEKLFFGSGTQLSVL.

Only a few counts were recorded for this clonotype. CDR3 nucleotides: TGTGCCAGCAGCCCCGGACAGGGTGCGGGAGGGGCCAACGTCCTGACTTTC. Its translation: CASSPGQGAGGANVLTF. The chain couples TRBV3-1 to TRBJ2-6, with 8 bases identical to TRBD1. Per germline, CDR1 LGHDT and CDR2 YNNKEL (reference sequence). The ends lost 4 bases at V and 4 bases at J; junction bases unmatched: 9. The CDR3 is made up of 17 amino acids. Full variable domain (outside the CDR3, taken from reference TRBV3-1 and TRBJ2-6): DTAVSQTPKYLVTQMGNDKSIKCEQNLGHDTMYWYKQDSKKFLKIMFSYNNKELIINETVPNRFSPKSPDKAHLNLHINSLELGDSAVYFCASSPGQGAGGANVLTFGAGSRLTVL.

This clonotype was seen repeatedly, ten times or more. The V call is TRBV5-1, the J call TRBJ2-6; D is possibly TRBD2 (5 bases). The CDR3 extends over 16 amino acids. Germline V gene sequence: CDR1 SGHRS, CDR2 YFSETQ. V lost 0 bases and J lost 2, with 9 bases in between. For the CDR3, the DNA is TGCGCCAGCAGCTTGGTGGCGCGGGCTGGGGCCAACGTCCTGACTTTC. It codes for CASSLVARAGANVLTF.

The chain carries TRBV18 and TRBJ2-7; TRBD2 is a possible D gene (5 bases). Between the trimmed V and J ends, which lost 2 bases and 0 bases, there was a span of 11 bases. The germline V gene has CDR1 KGHSH and CDR2 LQKENI. The CDR3 has 15 amino acids. The CDR3 nucleotides read TGTGCCAGCTCACCAGAGTATGGGAGCTCCTACGAGCAGTACTTC. The encoded protein is CASSPEYGSSYEQYF.

This clonotype came up many times. The chain carries TRBV12-3 or TRBV12-4 and TRBJ1-2; a possible D gene is TRBD1 (5 bases). V shed 10 bases and J shed 2 bases, with 14 bases lying between them. The CDR3 runs to 13 residues. This chain's CDR3 is CATRVFPNYGYTF. The CDR3 bases are TGTGCCACCAGGGTCTTCCCCAACTATGGCTACACCTTC.

This clonotype occurred many times. V and J are TRBV27 and TRBJ1-1; 11 bases are shared with TRBD1. The trim removed 5 bases at V and 5 bases at J, leaving 10 bases unmatched. This CDR3 has 16 residues. Germline V gene data show CDR1 as MNHEY and CDR2 as SMNVEV (reference sequence). Here the CDR3 DNA reads TGTGCCAGCAGTCTAGGACAGGGGGCGGGGGGGACTGAAGCTTTCTTT. As protein: CASSLGQGAGGTEAFF.

This clonotype was counted between two and nine times. The chain carries TRBV7-6 and TRBJ2-2; 13 positions agree with TRBD2. V shed 5 bases, J shed 0 bases, and the junction held 9 bases outside the gene matches. CDR1 and CDR2 (germline): SGHVS, FNYEAQ. The CDR3 has 19 amino acids. This CDR3 is CASSRQLAGGMANTGELFF. The CDR3 nucleotides are TGTGCCAGCAGCCGGCAACTAGCGGGAGGGATGGCGAACACCGGGGAGCTGTTTTTT. The variable domain in full, with the rest retrieved from reference TRBV7-6 and TRBJ2-2, is GAGVSQSPRYKVTKRGQDVALRCDPISGHVSLYWYRQALGQGPEFLTYFNYEAQQDKSGLPNDRFSAERPEGSISTLTIQRTEQRDSAMYRCASSRQLAGGMANTGELFFGEGSRLTVL.